This passage covers 27 T cell receptor beta chains from one sample sequenced in a study of blood T cell repertoires in COVID-19. Sequenced by immunoSEQ multiplex PCR; TCRdb stores in-frame clones only, minus some. Among 80,000 to 100,000 clones listed, 75% to 90% were seen once. The sequenced material came from peripheral blood. All receptors derive from a woman older than 75 with acute or convalescent COVID-19.

The rearrangement links TRBV5-4 to TRBJ1-2; D may be TRBD1 (6 bases). Germline V CDR1 and CDR2: SGHNT, YYREEE (reference sequence). Between the trimmed V and J ends, which lost 1 base and 5 bases, there was a span of 9 bases. This CDR3 is built from 13 residues. Written as DNA, the CDR3 is TGTGCCAGCAGCTTGTGGACAGTTTATGGCTACACCTTC. Protein: CASSLWTVYGYTF.

The V call is TRBV9, the J call TRBJ1-2; D remains unclear. V lost 3 bases to trimming and J lost 0 bases, with 9 bases between them. This CDR3 comprises 14 residues. Germline V lookup: CDR1 SGDLS, CDR2 YYNGEE. The CDR3 DNA is TGTGCCAGCAGCGGGTCGGCGGCTAACTATGGCTACACCTTC. Amino acid sequence: CASSGSAANYGYTF.

The CDR3, as DNA: TGCGCCAGCAGCTATGGGAGTATGAACACTGAAGCTTTCTTT. This encodes CASSYGSMNTEAFF. The gene calls are TRBV5-1 and TRBJ1-1; D uncertain. This CDR3 is built from 14 residues. The germline CDR1 and CDR2 sequences are SGHRS and YFSETQ. V shed 3 bases and J shed 0 bases, with 9 bases lying between them. The entire variable domain, with the rest obtained from reference TRBV5-1 and TRBJ1-1, is as follows: KAGVTQTPRYLIKTRGQQVTLSCSPISGHRSVSWYQQTPGQGLQFLFEYFSETQRNKGNFPGRFSGRQFSNSRSEMNVSTLELGDSALYLCASSYGSMNTEAFFGQGTRLTVV.

The chain links TRBV6-6 to TRBJ1-3; TRBD1 might be the D (6 bases). Per the germline V gene, CDR1 is MNHNY and CDR2 is SVGAGI (reference sequence). The ends were cut back, 6 bases at V and 8 bases at J, with 20 bases in the middle. The CDR3 is 15 residues long. In DNA form, the CDR3 reads TGTGCCAGCAGAACCGGGACACCTATTCGGGACACCATATATTTT. This sequence encodes CASRTGTPIRDTIYF.

The chain employs TRBV5-1 and TRBJ1-1; 8 bases line up with TRBD1. V lost 0 bases to trimming and J lost 4 bases; unmatched junction nucleotides: 14. CDR3 length equals 18 residues. Germline CDR1 reads SGHRS; CDR2 reads YFSETQ. CDR3 in DNA: TGCGCCAGCAGCTTGGAGAGCTCTTGGACAGGGTATAGCACTGAAGCTTTCTTT. It is translated as CASSLESSWTGYSTEAFF.

The chain recombines TRBV5-1 with TRBJ2-1; maybe TRBD2 (5 bases). The germline V gene encodes CDR1 SGHRS and CDR2 YFSETQ. V lost 6 bases to trimming and J lost 0 bases, with 13 bases between them. This CDR3 is 15 amino acids long. CDR3 in amino acids: CASTLALSSYNEQFF. The CDR3 DNA reads TGCGCCAGCACCCTAGCCCTATCCTCCTACAATGAGCAGTTCTTC.

This rearrangement joins TRBV11-3 to TRBJ2-7; TRBD2 aligns across 11 bases. CDR3 length equals 16 residues. Germline lookup yields CDR1 SGHNT and CDR2 YENEEA. Trimming removed 2 bases from V and 5 bases from J; junction bases left unmatched: 8. CDR3 amino acids: CASSLRASGGLDEQYF. CDR3 bases: TGTGCCAGCAGCTTAAGGGCTAGCGGGGGGCTAGACGAGCAGTACTTC. The variable domain in full, completed from reference TRBV11-3 and TRBJ2-7, reads EAGVVQSPRYKIIEKKQPVAFWCNPISGHNTLYWYLQNLGQGPELLIRYENEEAVDDSQLPKDRFSAERLKGVDSTLKIQPAELGDSAVYLCASSLRASGGLDEQYFGPGTRLTVT.

The chain has TRBV12-5 and TRBJ2-3, with 7 bases fitting TRBD2. Germline V lookup: CDR1 LGHNT, CDR2 FRNRAP. The trim removed 0 bases at V and 0 bases at J, leaving 3 bases unmatched. The CDR3 covers 16 residues. The CDR3 protein is CASGLVRRGSTDTQYF. The CDR3 region has the DNA TGTGCTAGTGGTTTGGTTAGGCGGGGGAGCACAGATACGCAGTATTTT.

The rearrangement joins TRBV19 to TRBJ1-6; D uncertain. Germline V CDR1 and CDR2: LNHDA, SQIVND (reference sequence). CDR3 length: 14 residues. Trimming shortened V by 3 bases and J by 10 bases, and 13 bases separated the two germline ends. Written as DNA, the CDR3 is TGTGCCAGTAGTATTTATGGATCGAGGTCACCCCTCCACTTT. Its protein is CASSIYGSRSPLHF.

The table lists this clone with a few counts. J is TRBJ2-3 and V is TRBV5-1; 8 bases are shared with TRBD1. The CDR3 spans 14 residues. After removal of 4 bases from V and 4 bases from J, the junction contained 5 bases not matched to a gene. Germline loops: CDR1 SGHRS, CDR2 YFSETQ. CDR3 region: CASSPGQDADTQYF. The CDR3 region has the DNA TGCGCCAGCAGCCCGGGACAGGACGCAGATACGCAGTATTTT.

This chain links TRBV27 with TRBJ2-7; unclear D gene. The CDR3 covers 11 residues. V lost 6 bases and J 6 bases, leaving 9 bases between the germline ends. Germline CDR1 is MNHEY and CDR2 is SMNVEV (reference sequence). The chain's CDR3 is CASRSSGEQYF. CDR3 in DNA: TGTGCCAGCAGAAGTTCGGGCGAGCAGTACTTC.

The gene calls are TRBV27 and TRBJ1-1; 8 bases are shared with TRBD1. The junction had 3 bases not matched to a gene; V was cut back by 6 bases and J by 0 bases. CDR1 MNHEY and CDR2 SMNVEV come from the germline V gene (reference sequence). This CDR3 has 14 residues. The CDR3 reads CASRRTGMNTEAFF. The CDR3 nucleotides read TGTGCCAGCAGGCGGACAGGGATGAACACTGAAGCTTTCTTT.

The chain is built from TRBV20-1 and TRBJ2-1, with TRBD1 matching 9 bases. The CDR3 extends over 15 amino acids. Germline loops: CDR1 DFQATT, CDR2 SNEGSKA (reference sequence). V lost 3 bases, J lost 6 bases, and 9 bases stayed unmatched. This CDR3 reads CSASLRGQGPNEQFF. DNA of the CDR3: TGCAGTGCTAGTCTGAGGGGACAGGGCCCCAATGAGCAGTTCTTC.

The V call is TRBV7-9, the J call TRBJ1-2, with D uncertain. Trimming pared 5 bases from V and 1 base from J, leaving 11 bases between. This CDR3 is built from 14 residues. The germline CDR1 and CDR2 sequences are SEHNR and FQNEAQ (reference sequence). Here the CDR3 DNA reads TGTGCCAGCAGCGCCTCCGGTCGTAACTATGGCTACACCTTC. Its protein is CASSASGRNYGYTF.

This clone appeared once. CDR3 DNA: TGTGCCAGCAGCTTTTTTGGGACAGGGGCATACGAGCAGTACTTC. Encoded protein: CASSFFGTGAYEQYF. The chain combines TRBV11-2 with TRBJ2-7; 10 nucleotides match TRBD1. Unmatched junction bases numbered 6, after V lost 3 bases and J lost 4 bases. CDR1 is SGHAT, CDR2 FQNNGV, per germline. The CDR3 loop spans 15 amino acids.

About this clone itself: The identical CDR3 is also encoded by other nucleotide sequences in the sample. The V call is TRBV5-5, the J call TRBJ2-1, with D possibly TRBD2 on 5 matching bases. This CDR3 region has 14 residues. Germline CDR1 reads SGHKS; CDR2 reads YYEKEE (reference sequence). V dropped 0 bases and J dropped 3 bases, with 7 bases sitting between them. For the CDR3, the DNA is TGTGCCAGCAGCTTGGGGGGAGACTACAATGAGCAGTTCTTC. Its translation is CASSLGGDYNEQFF.

This CDR3 is CASSSRQTNTEAFF. CDR3 DNA: TGTGCCAGCAGTTCGAGGCAGACGAACACTGAAGCTTTCTTT. The chain couples TRBV27 to TRBJ1-1; D gene unclear. From germline, CDR1 is MNHEY and CDR2 SMNVEV (reference sequence). CDR3 length: 14 amino acids. Trimming took off 4 bases at V and 1 base at J, with 10 bases between the two ends.

The V and J genes are TRBV28 and TRBJ1-4, with 9 nucleotides matching TRBD1. Losses at the gene ends were 6 bases for V and 5 bases for J; bases not matched to a gene: 4. The germline CDR1 and CDR2 sequences are MDHEN and SYDVKM. The CDR3 is 14 residues long. The CDR3 is CASRSGTGNEKLFF. CDR3 coding DNA: TGTGCCAGCAGATCCGGGACAGGGAATGAAAAACTGTTTTTT.

This chain joins TRBV15 and TRBJ1-4, with 8 positions matching TRBD1. The V gene end was trimmed by 10 bases and the J gene end by 5 bases; junction bases not matched to a gene: 12. The germline V gene has CDR1 LNHNV and CDR2 YYDKDF (reference sequence). The CDR3 is made up of 15 amino acids. The CDR3: CASRGLDRDNEKLFF. The CDR3 coding sequence is TGTGCCAGCAGGGGTTTGGACAGGGACAATGAAAAACTGTTTTTT.

CDR3 loop: CASREGDQPQHF. As DNA, the CDR3 is TGTGCCAGCAGAGAGGGCGATCAGCCCCAGCATTTT. The rearrangement joins TRBV28 to TRBJ1-5; D remains unclear. Germline loops: CDR1 MDHEN, CDR2 SYDVKM. Trimming took off 6 bases at V and 5 bases at J, with 8 bases between the two ends. The CDR3 length is 12 residues. Filled out from reference TRBV28 and TRBJ1-5, the complete variable domain reads DVKVTQSSRYLVKRTGEKVFLECVQDMDHENMFWYRQDPGLGLRLIYFSYDVKMKEKGDIPEGYSVSREKKERFSLILESASTNQTSMYLCASREGDQPQHFGDGTRLSIL.

In this sample, this clone turned up once. Other DNA sequences from this sample encode an identical CDR3 as well. CDR3 nucleotides: TGCGCCAGCAGCTTGGAGGGGGCGGGCACTGAAGCTTTCTTT. This codes for CASSLEGAGTEAFF. This sequence joins TRBV5-1 and TRBJ1-1; 7 bases are shared with TRBD1. The CDR3 has 14 residues. From germline, CDR1 is SGHRS and CDR2 YFSETQ. V gave up 0 bases and J gave up 4 bases; unmatched junction bases: 3. Combining the CDR3 with reference TRBV5-1 and TRBJ1-1 gives the whole variable domain KAGVTQTPRYLIKTRGQQVTLSCSPISGHRSVSWYQQTPGQGLQFLFEYFSETQRNKGNFPGRFSGRQFSNSRSEMNVSTLELGDSALYLCASSLEGAGTEAFFGQGTRLTVV.

The rearrangement links TRBV4-2 to TRBJ2-1; tentatively, D is TRBD2 (6 bases). The CDR3 loop spans 14 amino acids. The V end was cut by 0 bases, the J end by 4 bases, with 7 bases between. In germline, CDR1 is LGHNA, CDR2 YNFKEQ. The CDR3 spells CASSQEGGYNEQFF. Written as DNA, the CDR3 is TGTGCCAGCAGCCAAGAGGGAGGTTACAATGAGCAGTTCTTC.

The chain has TRBV24-1 and TRBJ2-6; 9 bases match TRBD1. CDR3 length equals 22 residues. The V and J ends lost 7 bases and 1 base, in that order; junction bases with no gene match: 22. Germline V lookup: CDR1 KGHDR, CDR2 SFDVKD. DNA of the CDR3: TGTGCCACCAGACTCCATGCCCCGTCCGGTCGGGACAGGGCGTCTGGGGCCAACGTCCTGACTTTC. Amino acids: CATRLHAPSGRDRASGANVLTF.

Details on this clone: One end of the junction varies from germline; a read error may be responsible. J is TRBJ2-1 and V is TRBV7-7; 11 bases are a match to TRBD2. The germline V gene encodes CDR1 SSHAT and CDR2 FNYEAQ (reference sequence). The CDR3 loop spans 16 amino acids. The CDR3: CASSAGGTSGYNEQFF. As DNA, the CDR3 is TGTGCTAGCAGCGCCGGCGGGACTAGCGGCTACAATGAGCAGTTCTTC.

The chain combines TRBV7-9 with TRBJ1-6; D uncertain. CDR3 length: 14 amino acids. Trimming stripped 1 base from V and 5 bases from J, with 6 bases between. Germline V gene data show CDR1 as SEHNR and CDR2 as FQNEAQ (reference sequence). CDR3 residues: CASSLDTNNSPLHF. CDR3 bases: TGTGCCAGCAGCTTAGACACCAATAATTCACCCCTCCACTTT.

The genes are TRBV2 and TRBJ1-1; D uncertain. This CDR3 is 12 amino acids long. Germline V gene data show CDR1 as SNHLY and CDR2 as FYNNEI. Deletions cut 3 bases from V and 7 bases from J, with 9 bases between. CDR3 bases: TGTGCCAGCAGTGACCGAGTCCTTGAAGCTTTCTTT. Protein: CASSDRVLEAFF.

The rearrangement joins TRBV29-1 to TRBJ1-2; D is unclear. CDR3 length: 12 residues. V lost 4 bases and J 4 bases, leaving 10 bases between the germline ends. Germline loops: CDR1 SQVTM, CDR2 ANQGSEA. DNA of the CDR3: TGCAGCGTTGGTGACGCAGGCTATGGCTACACCTTC. Encoded protein: CSVGDAGYGYTF.